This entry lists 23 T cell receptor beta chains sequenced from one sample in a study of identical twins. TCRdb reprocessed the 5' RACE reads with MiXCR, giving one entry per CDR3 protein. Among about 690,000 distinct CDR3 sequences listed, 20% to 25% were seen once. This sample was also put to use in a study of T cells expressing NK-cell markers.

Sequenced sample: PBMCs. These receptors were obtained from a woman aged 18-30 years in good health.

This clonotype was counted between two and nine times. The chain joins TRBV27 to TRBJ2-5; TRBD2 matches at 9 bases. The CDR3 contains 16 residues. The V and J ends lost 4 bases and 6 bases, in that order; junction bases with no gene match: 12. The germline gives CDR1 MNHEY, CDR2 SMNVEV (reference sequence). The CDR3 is CASSSPAAGGMKTQYF. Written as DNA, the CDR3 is TGTGCCAGCAGTTCTCCGGCAGCGGGAGGAATGAAGACCCAGTACTTC.

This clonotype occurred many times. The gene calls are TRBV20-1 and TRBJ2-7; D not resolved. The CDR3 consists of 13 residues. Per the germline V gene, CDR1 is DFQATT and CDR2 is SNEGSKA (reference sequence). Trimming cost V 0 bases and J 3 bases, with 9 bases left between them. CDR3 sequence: CSARDYKYYEQYF. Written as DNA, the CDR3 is TGCAGTGCTAGAGACTACAAGTACTACGAGCAGTACTTC.

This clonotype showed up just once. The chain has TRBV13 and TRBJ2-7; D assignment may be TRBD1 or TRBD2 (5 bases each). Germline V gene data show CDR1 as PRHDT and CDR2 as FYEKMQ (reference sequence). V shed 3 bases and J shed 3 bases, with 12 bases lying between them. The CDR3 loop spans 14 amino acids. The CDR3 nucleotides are TGTGCCAGCAGCTTCACCGGGACGGTCTACGAGCAGTACTTC. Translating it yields CASSFTGTVYEQYF.

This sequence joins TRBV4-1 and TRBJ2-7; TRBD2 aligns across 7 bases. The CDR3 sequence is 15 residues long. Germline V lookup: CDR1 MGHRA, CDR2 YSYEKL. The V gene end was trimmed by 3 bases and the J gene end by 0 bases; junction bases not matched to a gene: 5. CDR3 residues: CASSQGRLASYEQYF. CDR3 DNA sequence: TGCGCCAGCAGCCAGGGGAGACTAGCCTCCTACGAGCAGTACTTC.

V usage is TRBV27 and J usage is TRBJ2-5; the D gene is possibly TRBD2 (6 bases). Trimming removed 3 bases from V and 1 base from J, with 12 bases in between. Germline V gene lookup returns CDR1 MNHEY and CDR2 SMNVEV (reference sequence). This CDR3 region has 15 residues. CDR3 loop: CASSFRGTSQETQYF. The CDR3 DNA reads TGTGCCAGCAGTTTTCGGGGGACTTCCCAAGAGACCCAGTACTTC.

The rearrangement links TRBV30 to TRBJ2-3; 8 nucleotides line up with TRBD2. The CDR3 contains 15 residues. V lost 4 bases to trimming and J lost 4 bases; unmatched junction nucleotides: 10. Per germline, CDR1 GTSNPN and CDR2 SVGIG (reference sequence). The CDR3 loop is CAWNRYGGGPDTQYF. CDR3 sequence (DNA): TGTGCCTGGAATAGATACGGGGGGGGCCCAGATACGCAGTATTTT.

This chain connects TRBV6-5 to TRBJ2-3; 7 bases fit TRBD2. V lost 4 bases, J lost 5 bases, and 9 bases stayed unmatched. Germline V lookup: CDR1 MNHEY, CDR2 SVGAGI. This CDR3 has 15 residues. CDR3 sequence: CASSSSGERIDTQYF. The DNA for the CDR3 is TGTGCCAGCAGTTCTAGCGGTGAGCGCATAGATACGCAGTATTTT.

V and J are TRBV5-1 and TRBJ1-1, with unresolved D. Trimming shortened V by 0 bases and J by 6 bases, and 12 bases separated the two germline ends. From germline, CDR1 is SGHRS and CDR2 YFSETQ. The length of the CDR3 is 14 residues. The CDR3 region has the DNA TGCGCCAGCAGCTTGGTCGGGGTTCGGGCTGAAGCTTTCTTT. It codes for CASSLVGVRAEAFF.

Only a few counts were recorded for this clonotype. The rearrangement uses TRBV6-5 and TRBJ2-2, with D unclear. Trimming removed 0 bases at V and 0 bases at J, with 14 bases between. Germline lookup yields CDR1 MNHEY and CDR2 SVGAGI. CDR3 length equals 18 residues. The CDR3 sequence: CASSYSKAPRANTGELFF. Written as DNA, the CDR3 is TGTGCCAGCAGTTACTCGAAGGCACCCCGCGCGAACACCGGGGAGCTGTTTTTT.

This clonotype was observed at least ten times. In DNA form, the CDR3 reads TGCAGCTCGGGGGGCTTCGGCAAGGATGAGCAGTTCTTC. Translated: CSSGGFGKDEQFF. The chain combines TRBV29-1 with TRBJ2-1; TRBD2 is a possible D gene (7 bases). The CDR3 consists of 13 residues. Trimming cost V 8 bases and J 8 bases, with 19 bases left between them. The germline CDR1 and CDR2 sequences are SQVTM and ANQGSEA.

The CDR3 region is CSARLRQDNTEAFF. The DNA of the CDR3 is TGCAGTGCCAGGCTACGACAGGATAACACTGAAGCTTTCTTT. The chain couples TRBV20-1 to TRBJ1-1; possible D gene TRBD1, 6 bases. The CDR3 sequence is 14 residues long. V lost 6 bases to trimming and J lost 2 bases, with 16 bases between them. Germline lookup yields CDR1 DFQATT and CDR2 SNEGSKA (reference sequence).

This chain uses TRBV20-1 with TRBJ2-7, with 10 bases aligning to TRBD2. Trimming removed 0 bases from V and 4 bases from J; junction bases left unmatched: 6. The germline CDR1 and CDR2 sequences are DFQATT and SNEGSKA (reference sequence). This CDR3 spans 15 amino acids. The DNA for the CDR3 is TGCAGTGCTAGAGATCCTAGCGGGAGTAAATACGAGCAGTACTTC. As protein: CSARDPSGSKYEQYF.

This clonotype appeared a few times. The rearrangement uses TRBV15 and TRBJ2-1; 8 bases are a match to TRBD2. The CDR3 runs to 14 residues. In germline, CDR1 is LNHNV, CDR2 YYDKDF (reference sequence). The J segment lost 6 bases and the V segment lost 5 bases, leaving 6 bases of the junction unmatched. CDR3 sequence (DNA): TGTGCCACCAGCGGGCGGGGGGTGCGCAATGAGCAGTTCTTC. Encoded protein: CATSGRGVRNEQFF.

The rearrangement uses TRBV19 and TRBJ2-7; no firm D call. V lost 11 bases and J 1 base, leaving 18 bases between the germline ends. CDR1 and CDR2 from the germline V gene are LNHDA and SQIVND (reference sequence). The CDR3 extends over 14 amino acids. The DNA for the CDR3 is TGTGCCCCCCTAGTATCCCTGAGGTCCTACGAGCAGTACTTC. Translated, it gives CAPLVSLRSYEQYF.

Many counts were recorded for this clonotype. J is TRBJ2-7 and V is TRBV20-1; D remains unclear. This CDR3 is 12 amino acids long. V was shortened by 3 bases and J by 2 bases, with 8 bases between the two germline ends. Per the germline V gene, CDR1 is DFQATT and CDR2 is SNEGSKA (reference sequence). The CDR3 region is CSASEDPYEQYF. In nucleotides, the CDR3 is TGCAGTGCTAGCGAAGACCCCTACGAGCAGTACTTC.

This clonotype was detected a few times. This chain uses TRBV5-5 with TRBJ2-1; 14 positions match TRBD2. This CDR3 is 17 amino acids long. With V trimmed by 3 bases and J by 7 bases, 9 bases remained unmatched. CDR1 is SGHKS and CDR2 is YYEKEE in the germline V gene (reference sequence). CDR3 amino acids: CASSWRLAGGPTNEQFF. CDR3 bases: TGTGCCAGCAGCTGGAGACTAGCGGGAGGGCCTACGAATGAGCAGTTCTTC.

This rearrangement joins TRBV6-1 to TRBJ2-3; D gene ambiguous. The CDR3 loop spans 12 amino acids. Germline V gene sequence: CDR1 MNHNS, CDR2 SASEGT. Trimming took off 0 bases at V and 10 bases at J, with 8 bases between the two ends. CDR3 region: CASSEALVSQYF. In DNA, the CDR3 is TGTGCCAGCAGTGAAGCGCTGGTATCGCAGTATTTT.

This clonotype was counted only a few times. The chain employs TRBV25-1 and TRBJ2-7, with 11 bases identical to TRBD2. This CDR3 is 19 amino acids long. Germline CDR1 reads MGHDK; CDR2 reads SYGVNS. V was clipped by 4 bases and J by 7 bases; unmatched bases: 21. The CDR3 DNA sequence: TGTGCCAGCAGTGCGTGGCTCGGGGGACTAGCGGACGGATCGCGGGAGCAGTACTTC. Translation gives CASSAWLGGLADGSREQYF.

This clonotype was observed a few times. The CDR3 sequence: CASSMVTGGGSADTQYF. The CDR3 nucleotides read TGTGCCAGTAGTATGGTGACTGGTGGCGGGAGTGCAGATACGCAGTATTTT. V gene TRBV19 combines with J gene TRBJ2-3; 7 nucleotides match TRBD2. The CDR3 totals 17 residues. J was trimmed by 4 bases and V by 3 bases; bases with no gene match: 13. Germline V gene sequence: CDR1 LNHDA, CDR2 SQIVND (reference sequence).

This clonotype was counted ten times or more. CDR3 protein: CASSLVLETSTDTQYF. In DNA, the CDR3 is TGCGCCAGCAGCTTGGTTTTAGAGACTAGCACAGATACGCAGTATTTT. The gene calls are TRBV5-1 and TRBJ2-3; D is unclear. Germline CDR1 SGHRS, CDR2 YFSETQ. This CDR3 comprises 16 residues. V lost 0 bases and J lost 0, with 11 bases in between.

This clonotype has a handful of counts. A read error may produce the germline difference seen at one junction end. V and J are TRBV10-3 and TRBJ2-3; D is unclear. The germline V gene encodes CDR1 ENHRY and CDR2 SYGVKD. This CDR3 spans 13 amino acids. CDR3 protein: CAISEATAKPPHF. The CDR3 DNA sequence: TGTGCCATCAGTGAAGCGACGGCTAAACCCCCGCATTTT.

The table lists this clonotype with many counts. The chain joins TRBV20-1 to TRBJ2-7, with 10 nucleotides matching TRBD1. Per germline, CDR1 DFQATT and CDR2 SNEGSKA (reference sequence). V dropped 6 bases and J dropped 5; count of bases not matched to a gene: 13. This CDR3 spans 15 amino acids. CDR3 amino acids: CSALPGQGKFDEQYF. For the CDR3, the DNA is TGCAGTGCGCTCCCGGGACAGGGGAAATTCGACGAGCAGTACTTC.

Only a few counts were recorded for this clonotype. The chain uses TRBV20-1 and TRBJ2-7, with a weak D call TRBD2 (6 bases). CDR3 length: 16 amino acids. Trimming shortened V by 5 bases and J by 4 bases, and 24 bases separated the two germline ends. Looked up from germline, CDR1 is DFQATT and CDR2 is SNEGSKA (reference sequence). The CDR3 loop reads CSAWVPSRENRYEQYF. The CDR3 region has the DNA TGCAGTGCTTGGGTCCCCTCCCGGGAGAACCGGTACGAGCAGTACTTC.